The 26 T cell receptor beta chains listed next were all sequenced from one sample in a study of cytomegalovirus exposure and HLA in healthy donors. Both 60 Vbeta primers and 13 Jbeta primers went into the PCR. Clones were sequenced by immunoSEQ multiplex PCR, and TCRdb holds only the in-frame ones, with some missing. The sample contains roughly 140,000 clones, about 85% of which appear only once. The sequenced sample was PBMCs. The receptors derive from a boy aged 2 to 10 in good health and CMV-seronegative.

The V and J genes are TRBV6-5 and TRBJ1-1; D not resolved. The germline CDR1 and CDR2 sequences are MNHEY and SVGAGI. Deletions cut 8 bases from V and 1 base from J, with 11 bases between. This CDR3 is built from 13 residues. CDR3 amino acids: CASVENWNTEAFF. DNA for the CDR3: TGTGCCAGCGTCGAAAACTGGAACACTGAAGCTTTCTTT.

The rearrangement uses TRBV11-1 and TRBJ2-7, with 7 bases identical to TRBD2. Unmatched junction bases numbered 5, after V lost 5 bases and J lost 7 bases. From germline, CDR1 is SGHAT and CDR2 FQDESV (reference sequence). The CDR3 is 12 amino acids. CDR3 bases: TGTGCCAGCAGCCGAACAGCGGGAGAGCAGTACTTC. It codes for CASSRTAGEQYF.

This clone has a handful of counts. J is TRBJ2-3 and V is TRBV29-1, with D possibly called TRBD1 or TRBD2 (8 bases each). The CDR3 contains 14 residues. Trimming left V 7 bases short and J 3 bases short, with 17 bases between. Germline CDR1 reads SQVTM; CDR2 reads ANQGSEA. The CDR3 region is CSADRGGGTDTQYF. The CDR3 region has the DNA TGCAGCGCTGACAGGGGCGGGGGGACAGATACGCAGTATTTT.

CDR3 in DNA: TGTGCCAGCAGCTTGGCATCGAACAGCGGGGCGTCCGGGGAGCTGTTTTTT. Translated, it gives CASSLASNSGASGELFF. The chain recombines TRBV5-6 with TRBJ2-2; 7 bases are a match to TRBD2. V lost 0 bases, J lost 6 bases, and 11 bases stayed unmatched. This CDR3 has 17 amino acids. Germline loops: CDR1 SGHDT, CDR2 YYEEEE. Full variable domain (outside the CDR3, taken from reference TRBV5-6 and TRBJ2-2): DAGVTQSPTHLIKTRGQQVTLRCSPKSGHDTVSWYQQALGQGPQFIFQYYEEEERQRGNFPDRFSGHQFPNYSSELNVNALLLGDSALYLCASSLASNSGASGELFFGEGSRLTVL.

The chain recombines TRBV2 with TRBJ1-1; D remains unclear. This CDR3 region has 12 residues. From germline, CDR1 is SNHLY and CDR2 FYNNEI. Trimming left V 6 bases short and J 11 bases short, with 16 bases between. CDR3 residues: CASRPNTWEAFF. The CDR3 DNA reads TGTGCCAGCAGGCCCAATACATGGGAGGCTTTCTTT.

The chain recombines TRBV4-3 with TRBJ2-7; possibly TRBD2 for D (5 bases). The V end was cut by 0 bases, the J end by 10 bases, with 22 bases between. The CDR3 consists of 16 residues. Germline-derived CDR1 and CDR2 are LGHNA and YSLEER. In DNA form, the CDR3 reads TGCGCCAGCAGCCAAGAGGAGGTCGCTCGCCCCGGAGGCCAGTACTTC. Its protein product is CASSQEEVARPGGQYF.

The V and J genes are TRBV27 and TRBJ2-3, with no clear D. The CDR3 loop spans 11 amino acids. V lost 3 bases to trimming and J lost 4 bases, with 2 bases between them. Germline V gene data show CDR1 as MNHEY and CDR2 as SMNVEV (reference sequence). The CDR3 DNA sequence: TGTGCCAGCAGTTTCGCAGATACGCAGTATTTT. Its protein product is CASSFADTQYF.

The chain couples TRBV7-2 to TRBJ1-1, with 7 bases that match TRBD1. Losses at the gene ends were 5 bases for V and 1 base for J; bases not matched to a gene: 4. In germline, CDR1 is SGHTA, CDR2 FQGNSA. The CDR3 contains 14 residues. CDR3 region: CASSRPGGNTEAFF. The DNA for the CDR3 is TGTGCCAGCAGCCGCCCAGGGGGGAACACTGAAGCTTTCTTT.

The chain is built from TRBV9 and TRBJ1-2; D call uncertain. Germline lookup yields CDR1 SGDLS and CDR2 YYNGEE. V lost 5 bases, J lost 2 bases, and 19 bases lay in between. The CDR3 extends over 16 amino acids. The DNA of the CDR3 is TGTGCCAGCAGGATAGGCCGAGGCCCTATCAACTATGGCTACACCTTC. It is translated as CASRIGRGPINYGYTF.

This clone was seen only a few times. This likely stems from a read error, as it lies one base from a far larger clone. In the same sample, other DNA sequences code for this CDR3. V and J are TRBV4-1 and TRBJ2-1; possible D gene TRBD2, 5 bases. Germline V gene lookup returns CDR1 MGHRA and CDR2 YSYEKL. Trimming removed 0 bases at V and 3 bases at J, with 12 bases between. The length of the CDR3 is 16 residues. CDR3 sequence: CASSQDNSGGYNEQFF. The CDR3 coding sequence is TGCGCCAGCAGCCAAGATAATTCTGGAGGCTACAATGAGCAGTTCTTC.

The chain couples TRBV6-4 to TRBJ2-3, with 8 bases fitting TRBD2. V was clipped by 0 bases and J by 8 bases; unmatched bases: 13. This CDR3 is 17 amino acids long. From germline, CDR1 is MRHNA and CDR2 SNTAGT. DNA of the CDR3: TGTGCCAGCAGTGACTCCGGTGCGGGAGGCCATCTGAGTACGCAGTATTTT. This translates into CASSDSGAGGHLSTQYF.

CDR3 amino acids: CASREWDRENTIYF. The CDR3, as DNA: TGTGCCAGCAGAGAATGGGACAGAGAAAACACCATATATTTT. J is TRBJ1-3 and V is TRBV6-1, with 7 nucleotides matching TRBD1. J gave up 6 bases and V 6 bases, and 8 bases lay outside the gene matches. Germline V gives CDR1 MNHNS, CDR2 SASEGT. The CDR3 loop spans 14 amino acids.

The chain joins TRBV7-2 to TRBJ1-1; the match to TRBD1 covers 10 bases. The germline gives CDR1 SGHTA, CDR2 FQGNSA. The CDR3 contains 19 residues. The V segment lost 3 bases and the J segment 3 bases; nucleotides outside the gene matches: 16. CDR3: CASSLFVRGQGTGYTEAFF. CDR3 DNA: TGTGCCAGCAGCTTGTTCGTAAGGGGACAGGGGACGGGTTACACTGAAGCTTTCTTT.

The genes are TRBV19 and TRBJ2-5; TRBD2 aligns across 7 bases. The CDR3 consists of 14 residues. From germline, CDR1 is LNHDA and CDR2 SQIVND (reference sequence). Trimming at V came to 7 bases and at J to 4 bases, leaving 9 bases not matched to a gene. CDR3 in amino acids: CASNVAGVGETQYF. The DNA for the CDR3 is TGTGCCAGTAACGTTGCGGGAGTGGGAGAGACCCAGTACTTC.

This chain connects TRBV11-3 to TRBJ2-1; 8 bases match TRBD2. J was trimmed by 6 bases and V by 1 base; bases with no gene match: 11. Germline V gene lookup returns CDR1 SGHNT and CDR2 YENEEA. The CDR3 is 17 residues long. In DNA, the CDR3 is TGTGCCAGCAGCTTAGGGGGAGCGGGAGCCTCGGGCAATGAGCAGTTCTTC. Protein: CASSLGGAGASGNEQFF.

The genes are TRBV6-1 and TRBJ1-1; perhaps TRBD1 as D (5 bases). V gave up 2 bases and J gave up 5 bases, with 15 bases separating them. Germline assignment: CDR1 MNHNS and CDR2 SASEGT. CDR3 length: 15 residues. The CDR3 DNA follows: TGTGCCAGCAGTGAACAAAACACCAGGGCGACTGAAGCTTTCTTT. It encodes CASSEQNTRATEAFF.

This sequence joins TRBV5-1 and TRBJ1-2; no reliable D call. CDR1 is SGHRS, CDR2 YFSETQ, per germline. CDR3 length equals 14 residues. Trimming pared 0 bases from V and 6 bases from J, leaving 12 bases between. In nucleotides, the CDR3 is TGCGCCAGCAGCTTGGGAGGGCAGTCCAATGGCTACACCTTC. It translates to CASSLGGQSNGYTF.

This chain uses TRBV29-1 with TRBJ2-7; TRBD2 matches 9 bases. V was pared by 4 bases and J by 1 base, with 2 bases of the junction left unmatched. CDR1 and CDR2 (germline): SQVTM, ANQGSEA. This CDR3 is 13 amino acids long. The CDR3 sequence is CSVVGLASYEQYF. The CDR3 DNA sequence: TGCAGCGTTGTCGGACTAGCGTCCTACGAGCAGTACTTC.

The count of this clone is one. The chain has TRBV5-1 and TRBJ2-1; 8 bases line up with TRBD1. After removal of 5 bases from V and 4 bases from J, the junction contained 8 bases not matched to a gene. Germline CDR1 reads SGHRS; CDR2 reads YFSETQ. This CDR3 has 15 amino acids. CDR3 nucleotide sequence: TGCGCCAGCAGTTACCGGGACAGGACTTACAATGAGCAGTTCTTC. This codes for CASSYRDRTYNEQFF. The complete variable domain, with remaining parts taken from reference TRBV5-1 and TRBJ2-1, reads KAGVTQTPRYLIKTRGQQVTLSCSPISGHRSVSWYQQTPGQGLQFLFEYFSETQRNKGNFPGRFSGRQFSNSRSEMNVSTLELGDSALYLCASSYRDRTYNEQFFGPGTRLTVL.

This chain links TRBV29-1 with TRBJ1-1, with 8 bases identical to TRBD1. The trim removed 7 bases at V and 4 bases at J, leaving 14 bases unmatched. The CDR3 has 15 residues. CDR1 and CDR2 (germline): SQVTM, ANQGSEA. The CDR3 DNA reads as TGCAGCGCCCCAGTGACCCGACAGGGGAGCACTGAAGCTTTCTTT. Its translation: CSAPVTRQGSTEAFF. The full variable domain, in which reference TRBV29-1 and TRBJ1-1 provide the parts outside the CDR3, is SAVISQKPSRDICQRGTSLTIQCQVDSQVTMMFWYRQQPGQSLTLIATANQGSEATYESGFVIDKFPISRPNLTFSTLTVSNMSPEDSSIYLCSAPVTRQGSTEAFFGQGTRLTVV.

V is TRBV7-9 and J is TRBJ2-1; 9 bases align to TRBD2. The CDR3 spans 19 residues. Germline assignment: CDR1 SEHNR and CDR2 FQNEAQ (reference sequence). Trimming removed 3 bases from V and 2 bases from J; junction bases left unmatched: 14. The CDR3 sequence: CASSFSGQLAGLAYNEQFF. For the CDR3, the DNA is TGTGCCAGCAGCTTCTCAGGGCAGCTAGCGGGATTGGCCTACAATGAGCAGTTCTTC.

The V and J genes are TRBV19 and TRBJ2-6; TRBD2 might be the D (5 bases). Trimming removed 8 bases from V and 1 base from J, with 9 bases in between. CDR3 length: 14 amino acids. Germline V lookup: CDR1 LNHDA, CDR2 SQIVND (reference sequence). CDR3 DNA sequence: TGTGCCAGTCTCGGACTTTCTGGGGCCAACGTCCTGACTTTC. Its protein is CASLGLSGANVLTF.

Written as DNA, the CDR3 is TGTGCCAGCAGCTTAGGACCCGTTGAAGCGGCGGTGAGCTCCTACGAGCAGTACTTC. Encoded protein: CASSLGPVEAAVSSYEQYF. The chain carries TRBV7-6 and TRBJ2-7, with D perhaps matching TRBD2 (5 bases). Germline CDR1 is SGHVS and CDR2 is FNYEAQ. The CDR3 has 19 amino acids. Trimming left V 1 base short and J 0 bases short, with 22 bases between.

This clone was recorded once. CDR3 sequence: CASSDNNYGYTF. As DNA, the CDR3 is TGTGCCAGCTCAGACAATAACTATGGCTACACCTTC. This chain connects TRBV18 to TRBJ1-2; D is uncertain. Looked up from germline, CDR1 is KGHSH and CDR2 is LQKENI. Trimming cost V 5 bases and J 1 base, with 5 bases left between them. The CDR3 runs 12 residues.

The CDR3 DNA follows: TGTGCCAGTACTACCACAGGGGTGGGAAACACCATATATTTT. Its translation is CASTTTGVGNTIYF. The V call is TRBV28, the J call TRBJ1-3, with 7 nucleotides matching TRBD1. V lost 9 bases and J lost 4; bases outside the gene matches: 9. This CDR3 spans 14 amino acids. CDR1 is MDHEN, CDR2 SYDVKM, per germline. The whole variable domain, filled in from reference TRBV28 and TRBJ1-3, reads DVKVTQSSRYLVKRTGEKVFLECVQDMDHENMFWYRQDPGLGLRLIYFSYDVKMKEKGDIPEGYSVSREKKERFSLILESASTNQTSMYLCASTTTGVGNTIYFGEGSWLTVV.

The rearrangement joins TRBV14 to TRBJ2-1, with 8 bases aligning to TRBD2. The germline gives CDR1 SGHDN, CDR2 FVKESK. Trimming at V came to 6 bases and at J to 0 bases, leaving 4 bases not matched to a gene. The CDR3 spans 15 residues. CDR3 nucleotides: TGTGCCAGCAGGTACAGCGGGAGCTCCTACAATGAGCAGTTCTTC. Amino acids: CASRYSGSSYNEQFF. The entire variable domain, with the rest obtained from reference TRBV14 and TRBJ2-1, is as follows: EAGVTQFPSHSVIEKGQTVTLRCDPISGHDNLYWYRRVMGKEIKFLLHFVKESKQDESGMPNNRFLAERTGGTYSTLKVQPAELEDSGVYFCASRYSGSSYNEQFFGPGTRLTVL.